This TCR beta chain came from a study of T cell responses to AZD1222 COVID-19 vaccine. Method: immunoSEQ multiplex PCR; TCRdb's copy keeps in-frame clones and lacks some. The sample comprises 150,000 or so clones, 90% of which are singletons, and approximately 20% rests with the top ten. The sample holds a few counts of this clone. The sequenced sample was peripheral blood, obtained on day 0 of AZD1222 vaccination. This TCR was recovered from an adult in good health.

CDR3 loop: CAISEGGDLSYEQYF. The CDR3 region has the DNA TGTGCCATCAGTGAGGGGGGCGACCTTTCCTACGAGCAGTACTTC. The rearrangement uses TRBV10-3 and TRBJ2-7, with D maybe TRBD1 (6 bases). There are 15 residues in the CDR3. Germline V gene data show CDR1 as ENHRY and CDR2 as SYGVKD. Trimming removed 2 bases at V and 1 base at J, with 12 bases between.